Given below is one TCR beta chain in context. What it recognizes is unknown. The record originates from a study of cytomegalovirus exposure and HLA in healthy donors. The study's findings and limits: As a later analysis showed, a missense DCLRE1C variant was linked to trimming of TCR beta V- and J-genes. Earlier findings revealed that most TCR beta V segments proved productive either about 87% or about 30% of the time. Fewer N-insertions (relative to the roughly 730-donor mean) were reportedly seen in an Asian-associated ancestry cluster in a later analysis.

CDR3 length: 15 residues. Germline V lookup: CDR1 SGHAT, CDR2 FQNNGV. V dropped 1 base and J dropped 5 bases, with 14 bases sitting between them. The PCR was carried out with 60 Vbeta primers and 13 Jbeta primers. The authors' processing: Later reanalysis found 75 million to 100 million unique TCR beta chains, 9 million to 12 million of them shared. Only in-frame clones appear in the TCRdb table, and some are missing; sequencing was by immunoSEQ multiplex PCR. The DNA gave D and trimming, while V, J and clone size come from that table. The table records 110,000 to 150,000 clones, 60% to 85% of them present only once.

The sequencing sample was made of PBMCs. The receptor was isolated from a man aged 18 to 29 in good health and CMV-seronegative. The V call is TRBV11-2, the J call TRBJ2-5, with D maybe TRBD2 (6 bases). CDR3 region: CASSLGAGPTETQYF. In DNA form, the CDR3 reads TGTGCCAGCAGCTTAGGGGCGGGGCCCACCGAGACCCAGTACTTC. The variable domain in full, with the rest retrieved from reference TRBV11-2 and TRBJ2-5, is EAGVAQSPRYKIIEKRQSVAFWCNPISGHATLYWYQQILGQGPKLLIQFQNNGVVDDSQLPKDRFSAERLKGVDSTLKIQPAKLEDSAVYLCASSLGAGPTETQYFGPGTRLLVL.